The rows below give T cell receptor beta chains drawn from one sample of a study of memory CD4+ T cells and cytomegalovirus serostatus. Repertoires were generated with immunoSEQ multiplex PCR, while TCRdb's copy carries only in-frame clones and drops some. The sample includes approximately 74,000 clones, 60% to 85% of them seen just once. Sequenced material: memory CD4+ T cells from blood. All receptors derive from an adult in good health and CMV-seropositive. The CDR3 runs from the conserved cysteine through the conserved F or W. The order of the fields is V gene, D gene, clone size, J gene, CDR3 protein. The D gene is left open where the match is weak. Rows give clone size only sometimes, using once, few, many, or a class for an expanded clone.

>TRBV28|.|.|TRBJ2-2
CASTPREKVMAGELFF
>TRBV19|TRBD2|.|TRBJ2-7
CASSIRLTSGREVSYEQYF
>TRBV2|.|.|TRBJ1-5
CASSEEGQGRDQPQHF
>TRBV28|.|.|TRBJ2-2
CASSFYNTGELFF
>TRBV27|TRBD2|.|TRBJ2-3
CASRGTSGGALFSTDTQYF
>TRBV7-7|TRBD2|.|TRBJ2-7
CASSVGLGGEQYF
>TRBV7-2|.|.|TRBJ1-2
CASSFGQTKGYTF
>TRBV7-2|.|.|TRBJ1-5
CASSFRGNQPQHF
>TRBV5-4|TRBD2|.|TRBJ2-7
CASSLEGGRSYEQYF
>TRBV30|.|.|TRBJ2-5
CASSRQLQETQYF
>TRBV4-2|.|.|TRBJ1-1
CASSFSGLTEAFF
>TRBV19|.|many|TRBJ1-5
CASSPRFQPQHF
>TRBV7-2|.|.|TRBJ2-3
CASSLVGDTQYF
>TRBV4-2|.|.|TRBJ2-2
CASSQELGGGPTGELFF
>TRBV5-4|.|.|TRBJ2-7
CASSLGQGGTEQYF
>TRBV10-3|.|few|TRBJ2-7
CAISGSYEQYF
>TRBV16|TRBD1|few|TRBJ2-1
CASSQIQGPDVF
>TRBV6-6|TRBD1|.|TRBJ1-1
CASSYPGQGATEAFF
>TRBV14|TRBD1|.|TRBJ2-3
CASSQRDRGTDTQYF
>TRBV6-1|TRBD2|.|TRBJ2-1
CASSDPSWTSGGPTYNEQFF
>TRBV7-8|.|.|TRBJ2-3
CASSLGLRDTDTQYF
>TRBV7-3|.|.|TRBJ2-6
CASSFFGANVLTF
>TRBV6-6|.|.|TRBJ2-7
CASSYSEASYEQYF
>TRBV5-1|.|.|TRBJ1-1
CASSLEVAGTEAFF
>TRBV28|.|.|TRBJ2-7
CASIPRSSRVIVGYF
>TRBV25-1|.|.|TRBJ2-1
CASSEGGQPYNEQFF
>TRBV7-8|TRBD1|few|TRBJ1-6
CASSIDRGNSPLHF
>TRBV7-2|TRBD1|.|TRBJ1-1
CASRTRTGNTEAFF
>TRBV19|TRBD1|.|TRBJ2-7
CASSIYPLQGAGEQYF
>TRBV2|.|.|TRBJ1-2
CASSADRNYGYTF
>TRBV6-1|.|.|TRBJ2-7
CASSEGRGTAGNF
>TRBV6-1|TRBD1|.|TRBJ1-1
CASRSQGGIDTEAFF
>TRBV7-6|.|.|TRBJ2-7
CASSLMSGLGSYEQYF
>TRBV7-2|.|.|TRBJ2-5
CASSLASLALEETQYF
>TRBV29-1|.|once|TRBJ2-5
CSVGDKETQYF
>TRBV6-1|.|.|TRBJ2-7
CASSEIHTIAEQYF
>TRBV7-3|.|.|TRBJ2-3
CASSLRGAPTDTQYF
>TRBV2|.|few|TRBJ1-2
CASSLGERSNYGYTF
>TRBV2|.|.|TRBJ1-6
CATTTGVRDSPLHF
>TRBV28|.|.|TRBJ2-7
CASREGLGENYEQYF
>TRBV7-9|.|few|TRBJ1-1
CASSNTVSGGYTEAFF
>TRBV27|.|.|TRBJ2-1
CASRLNRNEQFF
>TRBV10-1|TRBD2|.|TRBJ2-4
CASSEFASGDLAKNIQYF
>TRBV2|.|.|TRBJ2-1
CASTTSSYNEQFF
>TRBV11-3|TRBD2|.|TRBJ2-1
CASSSPGLADNEQFF
>TRBV18|TRBD2|.|TRBJ2-1
CASSPGLAGGQGTEQFF
>TRBV9|.|.|TRBJ2-3
CASSVGAGPGGDTQYF
>TRBV11-2|.|.|TRBJ1-5
CASSLAAPKGRNSNQPQHF
>TRBV10-2|.|.|TRBJ1-5
CASSDRVGNQPQHF
>TRBV7-2|.|.|TRBJ1-1
CASSLELRTEAFF
>TRBV18|.|.|TRBJ1-5
CASSPLGGNQPQHF